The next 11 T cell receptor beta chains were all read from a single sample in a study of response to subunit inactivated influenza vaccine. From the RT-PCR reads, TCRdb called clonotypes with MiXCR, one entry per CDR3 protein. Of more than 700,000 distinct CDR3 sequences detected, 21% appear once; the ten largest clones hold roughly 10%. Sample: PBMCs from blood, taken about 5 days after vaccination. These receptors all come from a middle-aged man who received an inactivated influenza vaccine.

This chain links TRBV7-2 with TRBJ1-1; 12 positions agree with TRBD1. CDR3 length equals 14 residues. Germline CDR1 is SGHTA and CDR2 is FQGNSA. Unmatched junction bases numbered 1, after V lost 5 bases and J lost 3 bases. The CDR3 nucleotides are TGTGCCAGCAGCGGGGACAGGGGGCACACTGAAGCTTTCTTT. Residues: CASSGDRGHTEAFF. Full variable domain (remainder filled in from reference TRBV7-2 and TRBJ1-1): GAGVSQSPSNKVTEKGKDVELRCDPISGHTALYWYRQSLGQGLEFLIYFQGNSAPDKSGLPSDRFSAERTGGSVSTLTIQRTQQEDSAVYLCASSGDRGHTEAFFGQGTRLTVV.

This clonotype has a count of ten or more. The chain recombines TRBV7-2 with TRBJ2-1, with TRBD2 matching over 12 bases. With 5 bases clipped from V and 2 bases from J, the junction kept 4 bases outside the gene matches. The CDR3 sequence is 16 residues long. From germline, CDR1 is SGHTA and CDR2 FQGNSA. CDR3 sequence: CASSLWTSGTYNEQFF. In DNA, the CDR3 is TGTGCCAGCAGCCTATGGACTAGCGGGACCTACAATGAGCAGTTCTTC.

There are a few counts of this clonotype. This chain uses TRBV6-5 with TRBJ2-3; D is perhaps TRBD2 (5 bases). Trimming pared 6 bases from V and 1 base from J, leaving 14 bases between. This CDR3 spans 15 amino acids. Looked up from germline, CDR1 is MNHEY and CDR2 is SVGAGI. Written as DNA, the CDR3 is TGTGCCAGCAGGGACTCCCTTGCCCGCACAGATACGCAGTATTTT. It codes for CASRDSLARTDTQYF.

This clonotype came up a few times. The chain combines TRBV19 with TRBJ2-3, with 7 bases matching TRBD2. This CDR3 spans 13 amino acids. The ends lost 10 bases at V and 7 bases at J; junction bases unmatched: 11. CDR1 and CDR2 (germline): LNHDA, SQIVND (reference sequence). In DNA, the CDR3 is TGTGCCACCCGGGGAGGGGCCCGCTATACGCAGTATTTT. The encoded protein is CATRGGARYTQYF.

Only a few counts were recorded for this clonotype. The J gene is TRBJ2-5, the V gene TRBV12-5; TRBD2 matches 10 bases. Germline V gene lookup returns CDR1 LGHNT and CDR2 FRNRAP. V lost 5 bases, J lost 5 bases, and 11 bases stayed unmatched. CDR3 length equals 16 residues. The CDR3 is CASGPPLSGRTETQYF. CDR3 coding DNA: TGTGCTAGTGGTCCGCCGCTTAGCGGGAGGACGGAGACCCAGTACTTC. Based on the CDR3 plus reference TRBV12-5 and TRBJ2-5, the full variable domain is DARVTQTPRHKVTEMGQEVTMRCQPILGHNTVFWYRQTMMQGLELLAYFRNRAPLDDSGMPKDRFSAEMPDATLATLKIQPSEPRDSAVYFCASGPPLSGRTETQYFGPGTRLLVL.

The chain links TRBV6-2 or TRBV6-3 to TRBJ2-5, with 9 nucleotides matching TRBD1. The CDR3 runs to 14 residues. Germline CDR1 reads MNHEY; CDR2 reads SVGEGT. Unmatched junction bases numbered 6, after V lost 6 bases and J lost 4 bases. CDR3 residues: CASRGTGRVETQYF. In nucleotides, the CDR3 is TGTGCCAGCAGGGGGACAGGGCGAGTAGAGACCCAGTACTTC.

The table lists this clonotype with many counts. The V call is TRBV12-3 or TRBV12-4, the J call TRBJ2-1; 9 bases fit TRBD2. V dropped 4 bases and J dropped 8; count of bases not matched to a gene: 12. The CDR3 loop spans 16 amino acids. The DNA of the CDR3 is TGTGCCAGCAGTTGGGCCGGGACTAGCAGCCGGGATGAGCAGTTCTTC. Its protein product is CASSWAGTSSRDEQFF.

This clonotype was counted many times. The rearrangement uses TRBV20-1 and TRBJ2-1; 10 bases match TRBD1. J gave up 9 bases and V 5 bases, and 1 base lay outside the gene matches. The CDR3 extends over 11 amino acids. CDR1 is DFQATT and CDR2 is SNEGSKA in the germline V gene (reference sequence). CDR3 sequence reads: CSAGDRGEQFF. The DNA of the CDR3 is TGCAGTGCTGGGGACAGGGGTGAGCAGTTCTTC.

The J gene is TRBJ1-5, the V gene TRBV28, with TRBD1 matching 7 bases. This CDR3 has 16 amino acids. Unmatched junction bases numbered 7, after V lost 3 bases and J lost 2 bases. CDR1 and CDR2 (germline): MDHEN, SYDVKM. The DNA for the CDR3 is TGTGCCAGCAGTTTGCTGACAGGGATCGGCAATCAGCCCCAGCATTTT. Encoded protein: CASSLLTGIGNQPQHF. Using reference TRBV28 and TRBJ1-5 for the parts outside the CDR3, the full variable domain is DVKVTQSSRYLVKRTGEKVFLECVQDMDHENMFWYRQDPGLGLRLIYFSYDVKMKEKGDIPEGYSVSREKKERFSLILESASTNQTSMYLCASSLLTGIGNQPQHFGDGTRLSIL.

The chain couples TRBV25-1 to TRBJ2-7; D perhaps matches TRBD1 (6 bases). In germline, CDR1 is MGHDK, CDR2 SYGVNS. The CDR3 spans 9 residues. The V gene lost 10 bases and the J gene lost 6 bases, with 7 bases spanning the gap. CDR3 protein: CATRGEQYF. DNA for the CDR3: TGTGCCACCAGGGGCGAGCAGTACTTC.

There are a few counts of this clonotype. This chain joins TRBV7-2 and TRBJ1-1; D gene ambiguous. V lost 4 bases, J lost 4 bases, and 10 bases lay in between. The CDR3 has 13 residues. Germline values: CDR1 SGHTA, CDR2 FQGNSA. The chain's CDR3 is CASSSGLGTEAFF. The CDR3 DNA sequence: TGTGCCAGCAGCTCCGGTCTAGGCACTGAAGCTTTCTTT.